This T cell receptor (beta chain) originates from a study of blood T cell repertoires in COVID-19. Background on the study: Sites in the United States, Italy and Spain provided acute and convalescent COVID-19 samples. PBMCs, B-cell-depleted T cells, or T cells were the source of the cDNA or gDNA that made up the material.

V shed 3 bases and J shed 4 bases, with 10 bases lying between them. The CDR3 has 13 amino acids. CDR1 is SGDLS and CDR2 is YYNGEE in the germline V gene. The assay was immunoSEQ multiplex PCR, and TCRdb's table has in-frame clones only and misses some. This sample carries about 100,000 clones, around four fifths of them seen once, and the ten largest clones take under 35%. The chain carries TRBV9 and TRBJ1-2; D is unresolved. Sequenced: peripheral blood. The source of this sequence is a man between 70 and 80 years old with active or convalescent COVID-19. CDR3 loop: CASSADGGYGYTF. CDR3 bases: TGTGCCAGCAGCGCCGACGGAGGCTATGGCTACACCTTC. Full variable domain (rest looked up from reference TRBV9 and TRBJ1-2): DSGVTQTPKHLITATGQRVTLRCSPRSGDLSVYWYQQSLDQGLQFLIQYYNGEERAKGNILERFSAQQFPDLHSELNLSSLELGDSALYFCASSADGGYGYTFGSGTRLTVV.